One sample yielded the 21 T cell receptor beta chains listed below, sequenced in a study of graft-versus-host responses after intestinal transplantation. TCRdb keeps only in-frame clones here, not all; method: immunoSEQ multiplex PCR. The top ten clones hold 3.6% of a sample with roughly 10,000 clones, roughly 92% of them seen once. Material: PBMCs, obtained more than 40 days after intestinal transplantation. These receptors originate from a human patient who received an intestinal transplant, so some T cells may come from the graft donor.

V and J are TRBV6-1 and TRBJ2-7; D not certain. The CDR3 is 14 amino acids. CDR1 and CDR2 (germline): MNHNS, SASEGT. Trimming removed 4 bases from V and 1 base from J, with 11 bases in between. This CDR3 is CASSAPLTSYEQYF. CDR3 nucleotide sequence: TGTGCCAGCAGTGCGCCCCTCACGTCCTACGAGCAGTACTTC.

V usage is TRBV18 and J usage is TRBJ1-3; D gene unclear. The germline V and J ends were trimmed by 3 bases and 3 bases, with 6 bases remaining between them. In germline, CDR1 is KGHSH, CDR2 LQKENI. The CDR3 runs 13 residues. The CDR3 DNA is TGTGCCAGCTCACCGCCCAATGGAAACACCATATATTTT. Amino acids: CASSPPNGNTIYF.

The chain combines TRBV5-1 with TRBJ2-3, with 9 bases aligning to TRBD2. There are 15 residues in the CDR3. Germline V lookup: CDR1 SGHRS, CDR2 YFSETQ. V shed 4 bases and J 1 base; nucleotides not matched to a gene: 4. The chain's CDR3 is CASSNIAGGTDTQYF. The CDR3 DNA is TGCGCCAGCAGCAATATAGCGGGGGGCACAGATACGCAGTATTTT.

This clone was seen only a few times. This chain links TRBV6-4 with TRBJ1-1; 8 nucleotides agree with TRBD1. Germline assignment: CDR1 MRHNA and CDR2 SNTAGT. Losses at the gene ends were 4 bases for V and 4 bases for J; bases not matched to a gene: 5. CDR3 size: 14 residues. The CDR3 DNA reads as TGTGCCAGCAGTGCTGGACAGGGTGGCACTGAAGCTTTCTTT. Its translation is CASSAGQGGTEAFF.

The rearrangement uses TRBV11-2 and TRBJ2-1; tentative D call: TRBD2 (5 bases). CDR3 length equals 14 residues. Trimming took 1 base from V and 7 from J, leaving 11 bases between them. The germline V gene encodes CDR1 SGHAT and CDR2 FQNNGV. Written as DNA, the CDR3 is TGTGCCAGCAGCTTAGGGGATCCGGGAAATGAGCAGTTCTTC. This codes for CASSLGDPGNEQFF.

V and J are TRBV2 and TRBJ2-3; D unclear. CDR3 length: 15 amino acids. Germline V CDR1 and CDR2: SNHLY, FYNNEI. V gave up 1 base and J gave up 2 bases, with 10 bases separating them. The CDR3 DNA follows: TGTGCCAGCAGTGAAGGGTTGGGGTTCACAGATACGCAGTATTTT. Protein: CASSEGLGFTDTQYF.

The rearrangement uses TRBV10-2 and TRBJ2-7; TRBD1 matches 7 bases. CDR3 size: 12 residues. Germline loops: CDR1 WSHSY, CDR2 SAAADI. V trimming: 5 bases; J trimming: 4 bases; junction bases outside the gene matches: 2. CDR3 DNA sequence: TGCGCCAGCAGTACAGGGGAATACGAGCAGTACTTC. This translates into CASSTGEYEQYF.

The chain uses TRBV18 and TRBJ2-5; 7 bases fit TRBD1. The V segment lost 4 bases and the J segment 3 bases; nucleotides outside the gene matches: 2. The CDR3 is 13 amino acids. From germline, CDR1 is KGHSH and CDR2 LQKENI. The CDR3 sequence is CASSRQGEETQYF. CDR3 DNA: TGTGCCAGCTCACGACAGGGTGAAGAGACCCAGTACTTC.

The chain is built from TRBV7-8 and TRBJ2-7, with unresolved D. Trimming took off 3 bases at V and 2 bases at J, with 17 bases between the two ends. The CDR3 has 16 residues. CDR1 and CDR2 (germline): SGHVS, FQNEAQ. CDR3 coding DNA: TGTGCCAGCAGCTTTTGGATAGGCCGGTTAACCTACGAGCAGTACTTC. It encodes CASSFWIGRLTYEQYF.

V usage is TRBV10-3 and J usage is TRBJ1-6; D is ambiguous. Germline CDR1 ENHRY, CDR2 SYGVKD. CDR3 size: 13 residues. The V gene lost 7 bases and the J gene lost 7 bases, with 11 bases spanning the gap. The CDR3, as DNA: TGTGCCATCACTACAGCGACAAATTCACCCCTCCACTTT. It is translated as CAITTATNSPLHF.

For the CDR3, the DNA is TGTGCCAGCAGCCTAACTCGTAACACTGAAGCTTTCTTT. Its protein is CASSLTRNTEAFF. The chain joins TRBV5-5 to TRBJ1-1, with no clear D. The V and J ends lost 4 bases and 2 bases respectively, with 9 bases between them. The length of the CDR3 is 13 residues. Germline V CDR1 and CDR2: SGHKS, YYEKEE (reference sequence).

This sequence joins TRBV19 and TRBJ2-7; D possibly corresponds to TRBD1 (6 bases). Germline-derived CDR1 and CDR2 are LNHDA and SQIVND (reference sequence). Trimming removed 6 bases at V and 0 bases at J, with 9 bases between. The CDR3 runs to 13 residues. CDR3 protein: CASSRGPSYEQYF. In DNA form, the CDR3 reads TGTGCCAGTAGCAGGGGCCCCTCCTACGAGCAGTACTTC. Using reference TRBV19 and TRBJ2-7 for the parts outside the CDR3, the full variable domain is DGGITQSPKYLFRKEGQNVTLSCEQNLNHDAMYWYRQDPGQGLRLIYYSQIVNDFQKGDIAEGYSVSREKKESFPLTVTSAQKNPTAFYLCASSRGPSYEQYFGPGTRLTVT.

The CDR3 DNA is TGTGCCAGCAGCCCCCGACAGGACTACGAGCAGTACTTC. Its protein product is CASSPRQDYEQYF. This rearrangement joins TRBV11-2 to TRBJ2-7, with TRBD1 as a possible D gene (6 bases). The CDR3 length is 13 residues. CDR1 and CDR2 from the germline V gene are SGHAT and FQNNGV. Trimming cost V 5 bases and J 3 bases, with 11 bases left between them.

CDR3 nucleotide sequence: TGTGCCAGCAGCCCCGATCGACGAAGGGTCTATGGCTACACCTTC. It codes for CASSPDRRRVYGYTF. The chain combines TRBV7-2 with TRBJ1-2; D call uncertain. Trimming left V 5 bases short and J 4 bases short, with 17 bases between. The CDR3 sequence is 15 residues long. Germline V CDR1 and CDR2: SGHTA, FQGNSA.

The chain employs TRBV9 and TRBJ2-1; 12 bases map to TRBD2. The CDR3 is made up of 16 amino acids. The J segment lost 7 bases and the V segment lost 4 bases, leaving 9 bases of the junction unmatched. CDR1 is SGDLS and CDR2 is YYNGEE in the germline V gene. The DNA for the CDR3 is TGTGCCAGCAGCCCCCCTAGCGGGGGGGCCAAAAATGAGCAGTTCTTC. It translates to CASSPPSGGAKNEQFF.

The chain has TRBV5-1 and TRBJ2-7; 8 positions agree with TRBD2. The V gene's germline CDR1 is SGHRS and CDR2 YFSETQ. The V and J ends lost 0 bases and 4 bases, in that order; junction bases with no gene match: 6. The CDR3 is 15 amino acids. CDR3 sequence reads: CASSLGGLGAYEQYF. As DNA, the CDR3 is TGCGCCAGCAGCTTGGGGGGACTAGGGGCTTACGAGCAGTACTTC. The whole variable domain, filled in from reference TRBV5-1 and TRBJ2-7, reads KAGVTQTPRYLIKTRGQQVTLSCSPISGHRSVSWYQQTPGQGLQFLFEYFSETQRNKGNFPGRFSGRQFSNSRSEMNVSTLELGDSALYLCASSLGGLGAYEQYFGPGTRLTVT.

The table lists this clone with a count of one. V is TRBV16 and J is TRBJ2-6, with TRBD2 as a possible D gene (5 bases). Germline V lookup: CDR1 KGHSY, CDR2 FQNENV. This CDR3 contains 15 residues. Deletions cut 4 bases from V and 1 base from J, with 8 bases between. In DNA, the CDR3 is TGTGCCAGCAGCCCCCCGGGATCTGGGGCCAACGTCCTGACTTTC. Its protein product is CASSPPGSGANVLTF.

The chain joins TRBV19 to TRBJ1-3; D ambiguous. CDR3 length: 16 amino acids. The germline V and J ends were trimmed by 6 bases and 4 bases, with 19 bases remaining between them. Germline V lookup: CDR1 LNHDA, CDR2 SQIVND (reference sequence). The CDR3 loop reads CASSPQEGTSGNTIYF. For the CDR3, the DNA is TGTGCCAGTAGCCCCCAGGAGGGTACGTCAGGAAACACCATATATTTT. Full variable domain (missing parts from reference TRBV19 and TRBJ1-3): DGGITQSPKYLFRKEGQNVTLSCEQNLNHDAMYWYRQDPGQGLRLIYYSQIVNDFQKGDIAEGYSVSREKKESFPLTVTSAQKNPTAFYLCASSPQEGTSGNTIYFGEGSWLTVV.

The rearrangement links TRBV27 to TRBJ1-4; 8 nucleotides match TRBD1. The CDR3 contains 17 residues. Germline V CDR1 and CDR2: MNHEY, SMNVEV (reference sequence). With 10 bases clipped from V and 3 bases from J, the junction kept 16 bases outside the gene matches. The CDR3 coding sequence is TGTGCCAAGGGACAGGTTTATTACGTAGGGGCTAATGAAAAACTGTTTTTT. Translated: CAKGQVYYVGANEKLFF.

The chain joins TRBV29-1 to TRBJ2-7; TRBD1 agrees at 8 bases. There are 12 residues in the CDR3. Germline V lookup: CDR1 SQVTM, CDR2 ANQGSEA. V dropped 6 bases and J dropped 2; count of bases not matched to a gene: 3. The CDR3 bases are TGCAGCGTCCCGGGACAGGCCTACGAGCAGTACTTC. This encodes CSVPGQAYEQYF.

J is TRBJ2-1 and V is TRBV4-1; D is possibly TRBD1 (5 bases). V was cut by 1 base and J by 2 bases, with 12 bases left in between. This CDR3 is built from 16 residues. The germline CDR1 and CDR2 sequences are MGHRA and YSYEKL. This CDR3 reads CASSQVPGLAYNEQFF. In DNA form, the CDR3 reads TGCGCCAGCAGCCAAGTTCCAGGGCTGGCCTACAATGAGCAGTTCTTC.